This TCR beta chain was identified in a study of T cell changes during pregnancy in multiple sclerosis. CDR3 size: 14 residues. Germline loops: CDR1 MNHNS, CDR2 SASEGT. Between the trimmed V and J ends, which lost 6 bases and 1 base, there was a span of 12 bases. The table came from immunoSEQ multiplex PCR; TCRdb's copy has only in-frame clones and leaves some out. The sample lists tens of thousands of clones; more than 75% were seen once. The genes are TRBV6-1 and TRBJ1-1; a possible D gene is TRBD1 (6 bases). The clonotype originates from a female donor in good health, enrolled as a control in a pregnancy study. The sequenced sample was peripheral blood, obtained in the second trimester of pregnancy. In DNA, the CDR3 is TGTGCCAGCAGACCCAGGGGCACGAACACTGAAGCTTTCTTT. Translating gives CASRPRGTNTEAFF.